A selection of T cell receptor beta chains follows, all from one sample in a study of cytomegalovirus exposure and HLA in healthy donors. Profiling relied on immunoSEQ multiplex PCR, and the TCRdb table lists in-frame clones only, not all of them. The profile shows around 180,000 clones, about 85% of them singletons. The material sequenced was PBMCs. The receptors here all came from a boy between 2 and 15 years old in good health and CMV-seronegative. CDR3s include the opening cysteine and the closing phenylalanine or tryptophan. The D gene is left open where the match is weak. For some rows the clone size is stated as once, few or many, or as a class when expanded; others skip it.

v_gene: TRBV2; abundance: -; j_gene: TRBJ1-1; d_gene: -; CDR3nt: TGTGCCAGCGCAGTTACCAACACTGAAGCTTTCTTT; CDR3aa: CASAVTNTEAFF
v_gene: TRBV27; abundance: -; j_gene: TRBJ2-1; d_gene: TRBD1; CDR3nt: TGTGCCAGCAGTCAGAATGCCGGGACAGGGTACTACAATGAGCAGTTCTTC; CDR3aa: CASSQNAGTGYYNEQFF
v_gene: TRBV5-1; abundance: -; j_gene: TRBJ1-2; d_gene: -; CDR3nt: TGCGCCAGCAGCTTGGCAGCTAACTATGGCTACACCTTC; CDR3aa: CASSLAANYGYTF
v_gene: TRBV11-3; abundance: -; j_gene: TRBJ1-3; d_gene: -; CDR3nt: TGTGCCAGCAGCTTAGACGGCTCTGGAAACACCATATATTTT; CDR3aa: CASSLDGSGNTIYF
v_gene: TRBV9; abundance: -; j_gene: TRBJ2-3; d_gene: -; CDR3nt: TGTGCCAGCAGCCCCGGGACAACTACTTTCACAGATACGCAGTATTTT; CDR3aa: CASSPGTTTFTDTQYF
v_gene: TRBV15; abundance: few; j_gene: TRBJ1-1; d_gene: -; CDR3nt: TGTGCCACCAGCAGAGATCACAGAAACACTGAAGCTTTCTTT; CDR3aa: CATSRDHRNTEAFF
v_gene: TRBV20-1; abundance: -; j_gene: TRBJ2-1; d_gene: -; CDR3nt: TGCAGTGCTAGAGGGCGGGGGCAGTTCTTC; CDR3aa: CSARGRGQFF
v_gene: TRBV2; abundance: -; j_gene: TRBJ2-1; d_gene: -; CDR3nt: TGTGCCAGCAGCCCGTACAATGAGCAGTTCTTC; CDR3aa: CASSPYNEQFF
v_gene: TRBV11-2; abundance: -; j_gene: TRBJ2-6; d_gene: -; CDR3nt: TGTGCCAGCCGGCCGATATCGGGGAAGAACTCTGGGGCCAACGTCCTGACTTTC; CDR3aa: CASRPISGKNSGANVLTF
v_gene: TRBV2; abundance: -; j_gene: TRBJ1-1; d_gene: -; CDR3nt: TGTGCCAGCAGTGATGAGGTTTGGGGGCCGGGCACTGAAGCTTTCTTT; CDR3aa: CASSDEVWGPGTEAFF
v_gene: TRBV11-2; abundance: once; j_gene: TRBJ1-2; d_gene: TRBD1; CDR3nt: TGTGCCAGCAGATCCGACAGGGGGAACTATGGCTACACCTTC; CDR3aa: CASRSDRGNYGYTF
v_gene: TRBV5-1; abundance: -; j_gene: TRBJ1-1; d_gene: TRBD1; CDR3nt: TGCGCCAGTCGGACAGGGGGCATAGGGGACACTGAAGCTTTCTTT; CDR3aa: CASRTGGIGDTEAFF
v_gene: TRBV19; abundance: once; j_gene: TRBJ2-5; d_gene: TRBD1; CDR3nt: TGTGCCAGTAGTACTGGGGACAGGACTCAAGAGACCCAGTACTTC; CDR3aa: CASSTGDRTQETQYF
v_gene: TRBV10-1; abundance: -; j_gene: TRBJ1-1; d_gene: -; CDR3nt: TGCGCCAGCAGTGATCAGGTGGGGCAGACCACTGAAGCTTTCTTT; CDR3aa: CASSDQVGQTTEAFF